This TCR beta chain comes out of a study of immune evolution from preneoplasia to lung adenocarcinoma. Study results and limitations: Top clone frequencies peaked in normal lung, apparently declining through invasive adenocarcinoma. Normal lung had highest clonality; later lesions appeared denser, more diverse.

This clone appeared a few times. Its antigen remains unknown. Sequencing used immunoSEQ multiplex PCR; TCRdb keeps in-frame clones, though not all of them. The top ten clones hold around 6.1% of a sample with 37,000 or so clones, around 74% of them seen once. V trimming: 5 bases; J trimming: 6 bases; junction bases outside the gene matches: 6. This CDR3 has 15 residues. Germline CDR1 is LNHDA and CDR2 is SQIVND (reference sequence). The sample comprised FFPE invasive lung adenocarcinoma tissue. The chain uses TRBV19 and TRBJ2-7; TRBD2 agrees at 14 bases. The receptor was derived from a person in their sixties or seventies with lung adenocarcinoma. CDR3 protein: CASSPGTSGSAEQYF. CDR3 in DNA: TGTGCCAGTAGTCCTGGGACTAGCGGGAGTGCCGAGCAGTACTTC.